One sample yielded the 11 T cell receptor beta chains listed below, sequenced in a study of T cell responses to AZD1222 COVID-19 vaccine. The repertoire was sequenced with immunoSEQ multiplex PCR; TCRdb's copy has only in-frame clones and lacks some. This table has about 90,000 clones, about 91% appearing once. The starting material was peripheral blood, obtained 28 days after the second AZD1222 dose. Receptor source: an adult who received the AZD1222 COVID-19 vaccine.

This clone was picked up one time. The chain couples TRBV9 to TRBJ2-3, with TRBD2 matching over 8 bases. This CDR3 spans 18 amino acids. In germline, CDR1 is SGDLS, CDR2 YYNGEE. V gave up 4 bases and J gave up 0 bases; unmatched junction bases: 13. In nucleotides, the CDR3 is TGTGCCAGCAGCCCCCGGGGTAGCGGGGTAACAAGCACAGATACGCAGTATTTT. Translated, it gives CASSPRGSGVTSTDTQYF.

Of note for this clone: This is likely a read error, given that the CDR3 carries no conserved phenylalanine or tryptophan at its end. The DNA is omitted, as the CDR3 cannot be located on it reliably, and the CDR3 follows TCRdb's listing. This rearrangement joins TRBV23-1 to TRBJ1-2. TRBV23-1 is noted as an ORF with a role that remains uncertain. The CDR3 is 11 residues long, ends included. The CDR3 is CASSQWRGAAL.

This sequence joins TRBV13 and TRBJ1-1; no definite D call. Trimming took off 0 bases at V and 1 base at J, with 6 bases between the two ends. The CDR3 loop spans 14 amino acids. The germline gives CDR1 PRHDT, CDR2 FYEKMQ (reference sequence). DNA of the CDR3: TGTGCCAGCAGCTTAGGTAGGCCGAACACTGAAGCTTTCTTT. Protein product: CASSLGRPNTEAFF.

The rearrangement uses TRBV5-5 and TRBJ1-2; D perhaps matches TRBD1 (5 bases). V was shortened by 3 bases and J by 2 bases, with 8 bases between the two germline ends. CDR3 size: 13 residues. Germline CDR1 is SGHKS and CDR2 is YYEKEE (reference sequence). The CDR3 DNA reads as TGTGCCAGCAGCTGGGGACGGAACTATGGCTACACCTTC. Translated: CASSWGRNYGYTF.

The J gene is TRBJ1-3, the V gene TRBV30; no clear D. Germline assignment: CDR1 GTSNPN and CDR2 SVGIG (reference sequence). Trimming removed 3 bases from V and 8 bases from J, with 11 bases in between. The CDR3 has 12 residues. The chain's CDR3 is CAWRFHWDTIYF. The CDR3 nucleotides read TGTGCCTGGAGGTTCCACTGGGACACCATATATTTT.

The gene calls are TRBV7-9 and TRBJ1-3; no definite D call. The CDR3 extends over 16 amino acids. Germline V gives CDR1 SEHNR, CDR2 FQNEAQ (reference sequence). V lost 1 base to trimming and J lost 0 bases, with 10 bases between them. CDR3 nucleotides: TGTGCCAGCAGCTTAGAACGTCGGAACTCTGGAAACACCATATATTTT. This encodes CASSLERRNSGNTIYF.

This clone occurred a few times. The chain carries TRBV7-9 and TRBJ2-7; 8 bases map to TRBD1. Germline CDR1 is SEHNR and CDR2 is FQNEAQ (reference sequence). The J segment lost 5 bases and the V segment lost 4 bases, leaving 7 bases of the junction unmatched. This CDR3 region has 14 residues. The CDR3 reads CASSSGTGRDEQYF. The DNA of the CDR3 is TGTGCCAGCAGCTCCGGGACAGGTAGGGACGAGCAGTACTTC.

This chain joins TRBV7-2 and TRBJ1-2; possibly TRBD1 for D (6 bases). CDR1 and CDR2 from the germline V gene are SGHTA and FQGNSA. The CDR3 is 13 residues long. V was cut by 5 bases and J by 12 bases, with 19 bases left in between. The CDR3 DNA reads as TGTGCCAGCAGCATGGACAGAATGGGAGTAGACACCTTC. As protein: CASSMDRMGVDTF. The full variable domain, in which reference TRBV7-2 and TRBJ1-2 provide the parts outside the CDR3, is GAGVSQSPSNKVTEKGKDVELRCDPISGHTALYWYRQSLGQGLEFLIYFQGNSAPDKSGLPSDRFSAERTGGSVSTLTIQRTQQEDSAVYLCASSMDRMGVDTFGSGTRLTVV.

A note on this clone: One end of the junction is discordant with germline, which a read error may explain. The rearrangement links TRBV5-1 to TRBJ1-2, with TRBD1 matching over 7 bases. CDR3 length equals 16 residues. Germline lookup yields CDR1 SGHRS and CDR2 YFSETQ. The CDR3 here is CASSSRPTGIPSLWAF. CDR3 in DNA: TGCGCCAGCAGCTCGAGACCGACAGGGATCCCTTCGTTATGGGCCTTC.

CDR3 amino acids: CASSLGQGTEAFF. CDR3 sequence (DNA): TGTGCCAGCAGTCTTGGACAGGGCACTGAAGCTTTCTTT. The chain is built from TRBV6-5 and TRBJ1-1, with 8 bases lining up with TRBD1. The V gene's germline CDR1 is MNHEY and CDR2 SVGAGI. V lost 5 bases and J lost 4; bases outside the gene matches: 3. The CDR3 is made up of 13 amino acids.

This chain connects TRBV30 to TRBJ2-2; a possible D gene is TRBD1 (7 bases). V was trimmed by 5 bases and J by 6 bases, leaving 19 bases between them. This CDR3 has 15 amino acids. CDR1 is GTSNPN, CDR2 SVGIG, per germline (reference sequence). The CDR3 here is CAWRPRGRGAGELFF. In nucleotides, the CDR3 is TGTGCCTGGCGTCCGAGGGGGCGCGGGGCCGGGGAGCTGTTTTTT.